These T cell receptor beta chains were read from a single sample in a study of blood T cells in healthy people across ages. One entry per CDR3 protein, called by TCRdb with MiXCR from the 5' RACE reads. The sample records approximately 900,000 distinct CDR3 sequences, about 28% being singletons. This same sample was also part of a study on T cells of mothers and their children.

Source material: blood. The receptor set was obtained from a woman in her 40s in good health. The CDR3 runs from the conserved cysteine through the conserved F or W. A D gene is named only where the DNA matches it firmly. Some rows mark clone size as missing; the rest say once, few, many or name a class of expanded clone.

v_call	d_call	clone_size	j_call	cdr3_aa	cdr3_nt
TRBV29-1	NA	many	TRBJ2-5	CSVEHLQETQYF	TGCAGCGTTGAACACCTCCAAGAGACCCAGTACTTC
TRBV3-1	NA	NA	TRBJ1-1	CASSRGALGTEAFF	TGTGCCAGCAGCCGGGGGGCCCTGGGCACTGAAGCTTTCTTT
TRBV4-1	TRBD1	many	TRBJ2-7	CASSRGDRGGDEQYF	TGCGCCAGCAGCCGCGGAGACAGGGGCGGTGACGAGCAGTACTTC
TRBV5-1	NA	few	TRBJ2-2	CASSPSGAGGELFF	TGCGCCAGCAGCCCCTCAGGGGCTGGAGGGGAGCTGTTTTTT
TRBV20-1	NA	NA	TRBJ2-7	CSARGWAAVEQYF	TGCAGTGCTAGAGGCTGGGCGGCAGTCGAGCAGTACTTC
TRBV27	NA	NA	TRBJ2-5	CASSLGLVYQETQYF	TGTGCCAGCAGTTTGGGGCTGGTGTACCAAGAGACCCAGTACTTC
TRBV12-3/TRBV12-4	NA	few	TRBJ1-2	CASSSFRDGYTF	TGTGCCAGCAGTTCATTCAGGGATGGCTACACCTTC
TRBV12-3/TRBV12-4	TRBD1	NA	TRBJ1-4	CASSTGRGLYEKLFF	TGTGCCAGCAGTACGGGCAGGGGGCTTTATGAAAAACTGTTTTTT
TRBV2	NA	NA	TRBJ1-5	CASTLRAYSNQPQHF	TGTGCCAGCACCCTCAGGGCGTATAGCAATCAGCCCCAGCATTTT
TRBV6-6	NA	NA	TRBJ1-5	CASCGDSNQPQHF	TGTGCCAGCTGTGGCGATAGCAATCAGCCCCAGCATTTT
TRBV19	TRBD1	NA	TRBJ1-1	CASHAGGSTEAFF	TGTGCCAGCCACGCAGGGGGCTCAACTGAAGCTTTCTTT
TRBV5-5	NA	many	TRBJ1-4	CASSLDKGNEKLFF	TGTGCCAGCAGCTTGGATAAGGGCAATGAAAAACTGTTTTTT
TRBV28	TRBD1	NA	TRBJ2-7	CASSPSGQGTDEQYF	TGTGCCAGCAGCCCCTCCGGACAGGGGACCGACGAGCAGTACTTC
TRBV10-3	TRBD1	many	TRBJ2-7	CAISELTGGDEQYF	TGTGCCATCAGTGAGTTAACAGGGGGCGACGAGCAGTACTTC
TRBV20-1	NA	NA	TRBJ2-7	CSARDGGYGPYEQYF	TGCAGTGCTAGAGATGGGGGTTACGGGCCCTACGAGCAGTACTTC
TRBV7-6	NA	many	TRBJ2-7	CASSPQGTDPYEQYF	TGTGCCAGCAGCCCCCAAGGGACGGATCCCTACGAGCAGTACTTC
TRBV28	NA	NA	TRBJ2-3	CASIPPRSETDTQYF	TGTGCCAGCATCCCCCCCAGGTCAGAGACAGATACGCAGTATTTT
TRBV7-2	TRBD2	NA	TRBJ2-2	CASSRRTSGGAGERFF	TGTGCCAGCAGCCGCAGGACTAGCGGGGGGGCCGGGGAGCGGTTTTTT
TRBV4-2	NA	many	TRBJ2-5	CASSKTYGEGETQYF	TGTGCCAGCAGCAAAACGTACGGAGAAGGAGAGACCCAGTACTTC
TRBV12-3/TRBV12-4	NA	few	TRBJ1-2	CASRAWYGYTF	TGTGCCAGCAGGGCTTGGTATGGCTACACCTTC
TRBV5-1	NA	many	TRBJ2-1	CASSLVGYNEQFF	TGTGCCAGCAGCTTAGTGGGGTACAATGAGCAGTTCTTC
TRBV2	NA	few	TRBJ2-1	CASRAGGGYNEQFF	TGTGCCAGCAGAGCAGGGGGGGGATACAATGAGCAGTTCTTC
TRBV3-1	TRBD2	once	TRBJ2-1	CASSQHGLAGGRSPYNEQFF	TGTGCCAGCAGCCAGCATGGACTAGCGGGGGGCCGCAGCCCCTACAATGAGCAGTTCTTC
TRBV5-1	TRBD2	NA	TRBJ2-7	CASSLAGGGLEQYF	TGCGCCAGCAGCTTGGCTGGCGGGGGACTCGAGCAGTACTTC
TRBV7-9	NA	few	TRBJ1-4	CASSLHIGRPEKLFF	TGTGCCAGCAGCTTACATATAGGGCGTCCTGAAAAACTGTTTTTT
TRBV28	NA	few	TRBJ1-2	CASSLFMAGQGGYTF	TGTGCCAGCAGTTTATTTATGGCAGGGCAGGGTGGCTACACCTTC
TRBV27	NA	NA	TRBJ2-7	CACSLGVSYEQYF	TGTGCCTGCAGCCTGGGCGTCTCCTACGAGCAGTACTTC
TRBV7-2	NA	few	TRBJ1-1	CASSLVDSPEAFF	TGTGCCAGCAGCTTAGTGGACAGCCCTGAAGCTTTCTTT
TRBV3-1	NA	few	TRBJ2-3	CASSPTWGATDTQYF	TGTGCCAGCAGCCCGACCTGGGGCGCCACAGATACGCAGTATTTT
TRBV6-6	NA	few	TRBJ1-6	CASSRREWSSPLHF	TGTGCCAGCAGTCGCCGGGAGTGGAGTTCACCCCTCCACTTT
TRBV15	NA	many	TRBJ2-5	CATSRTLLGTQYF	TGTGCCACCAGTAGGACCCTCTTGGGGACCCAGTACTTC
TRBV20-1	TRBD1	few	TRBJ1-5	CSARRDRFLTAQHF	TGCAGTGCTAGACGGGACAGATTTTTGACAGCCCAGCATTTT
TRBV7-9	NA	few	TRBJ2-5	CASSHSWRSQETQYF	TGTGCCAGCAGTCACTCATGGCGGTCCCAAGAGACCCAGTACTTC
TRBV5-4	NA	many	TRBJ1-1	CASSHLKNTEAFF	TGTGCCAGCAGCCATTTGAAGAACACTGAAGCTTTCTTT
TRBV12-3/TRBV12-4	NA	many	TRBJ1-2	CASRQGYQGYTF	TGTGCCAGCAGGCAGGGATACCAAGGCTACACCTTC
TRBV18	NA	NA	TRBJ2-1	CASSPFQGHNEQFF	TGTGCCAGCTCCCCTTTCCAGGGACACAATGAGCAGTTCTTC
TRBV6-4	TRBD2	few	TRBJ2-3	CASSEAGGRLGTDTQYF	TGTGCCAGCAGTGAAGCGGGGGGGCGGCTTGGCACAGATACGCAGTATTTT
TRBV28	NA	many	TRBJ2-6	CASSPRSGANVLTF	TGTGCCAGCAGTCCGCGCTCTGGGGCCAACGTCCTGACTTTC
TRBV9	NA	NA	TRBJ2-1	CASSSREGAYNEQFF	TGTGCCAGCAGCTCCCGGGAAGGGGCCTACAATGAGCAGTTCTTC
TRBV7-8	NA	once	TRBJ2-3	CASSLELPRIGQYF	TGTGCCAGCAGCTTAGAATTGCCCAGGATCGGGCAGTATTTT
TRBV28	NA	few	TRBJ1-2	CASSLFSGANYGYTF	TGTGCCAGCAGTTTATTCTCAGGGGCTAACTATGGCTACACCTTC
TRBV7-2	TRBD2	few	TRBJ2-4	CASSSGLAGGAKNIQYF	TGTGCCAGCAGCTCCGGACTAGCGGGGGGAGCCAAAAACATTCAGTACTTC
TRBV5-1	NA	NA	TRBJ2-5	CASSLATGVRWGTQYF	TGCGCCAGCAGCTTGGCAACAGGTGTTAGGTGGGGGACCCAGTACTTC
TRBV12-3/TRBV12-4	TRBD1	many	TRBJ2-7	CASRPQGTLVAQYF	TGTGCCAGCAGACCACAGGGGACATTGGTCGCGCAGTACTTC
TRBV12-3/TRBV12-4	TRBD1	many	TRBJ1-2	CASSLNRGATYGYTF	TGTGCCAGCAGTTTGAACAGGGGGGCTACCTATGGCTACACCTTC
TRBV4-3	TRBD1	NA	TRBJ2-1	CASSRGDSVNYNGQFF	TGCGCCAGCAGCCGAGGGGACAGTGTTAACTACAATGGGCAGTTCTTC
TRBV28	TRBD2	NA	TRBJ2-5	CASSGGGGQETQYF	TGTGCCAGCTCGGGGGGAGGAGGGCAAGAGACCCAGTACTTC
TRBV4-2	NA	NA	TRBJ1-6	CASSQEGRPPLHF	TGTGCCAGCAGCCAAGAAGGGAGGCCACCCCTCCACTTT
TRBV28	TRBD2	few	TRBJ2-3	CASSFLIAGRGKDTQYF	TGTGCCAGCAGTTTTCTAATAGCGGGGCGAGGGAAAGATACGCAGTATTTT
TRBV28	NA	few	TRBJ2-7	CASTTFREQYF	TGTGCCAGCACCACCTTTCGCGAGCAGTACTTC
TRBV7-2	NA	many	TRBJ1-1	CASSRGQPTEAFF	TGTGCCAGCAGCCGCGGACAGCCCACTGAAGCTTTCTTT
TRBV19	NA	NA	TRBJ1-5	CASSIWGPWSNQPQHF	TGTGCCAGTAGTATATGGGGGCCCTGGAGCAATCAGCCCCAGCATTTT
TRBV24-1	NA	NA	TRBJ2-7	CATSADDGLSYEQYF	TGTGCCACCAGTGCTGACGACGGGCTTTCCTACGAGCAGTACTTC
TRBV4-3	TRBD2	NA	TRBJ2-1	CASSARERGVLFGDNEQFF	TGCGCCAGCAGCGCCCGTGAGCGGGGGGTTCTGTTTGGGGACAATGAGCAGTTCTTC
TRBV28	NA	few	TRBJ1-1	CASSLLETEAFF	TGTGCCAGCAGTTTATTGGAAACTGAAGCTTTCTTT